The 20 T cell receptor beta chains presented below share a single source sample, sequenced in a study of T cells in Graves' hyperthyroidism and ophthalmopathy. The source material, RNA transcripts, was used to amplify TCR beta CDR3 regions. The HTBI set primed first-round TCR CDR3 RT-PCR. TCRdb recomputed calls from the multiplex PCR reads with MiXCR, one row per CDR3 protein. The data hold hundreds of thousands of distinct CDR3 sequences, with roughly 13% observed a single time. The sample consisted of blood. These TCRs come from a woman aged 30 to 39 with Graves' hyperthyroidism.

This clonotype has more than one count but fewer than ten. The CDR3 DNA reads TGTGCCAGCAGTTTAAGGATCAGGGGGCGATCTCTAAATGAGCAGTTCTTC. It codes for CASSLRIRGRSLNEQFF. The gene calls are TRBV28 and TRBJ2-1, with TRBD1 matching 8 bases. Trimming took 2 bases from V and 7 from J; bases not matched to a gene: 13. Germline CDR1 and CDR2: MDHEN and SYDVKM. The CDR3 is made up of 17 amino acids. The complete variable domain, with remaining parts taken from reference TRBV28 and TRBJ2-1, reads DVKVTQSSRYLVKRTGEKVFLECVQDMDHENMFWYRQDPGLGLRLIYFSYDVKMKEKGDIPEGYSVSREKKERFSLILESASTNQTSMYLCASSLRIRGRSLNEQFFGPGTRLTVL.

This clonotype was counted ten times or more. CDR3 DNA sequence: TGTGCCAGCAGTCAATCTCTAGATAACCCCACAACACGCGCAGGAAACACCATATATTTT. Its translation: CASSQSLDNPTTRAGNTIYF. This rearrangement joins TRBV28 to TRBJ1-3; no clear D gene. Germline loops: CDR1 MDHEN, CDR2 SYDVKM. The CDR3 covers 20 residues. The V and J ends lost 5 bases and 4 bases respectively, with 30 bases between them. Based on the CDR3 plus reference TRBV28 and TRBJ1-3, the full variable domain is DVKVTQSSRYLVKRTGEKVFLECVQDMDHENMFWYRQDPGLGLRLIYFSYDVKMKEKGDIPEGYSVSREKKERFSLILESASTNQTSMYLCASSQSLDNPTTRAGNTIYFGEGSWLTVV.

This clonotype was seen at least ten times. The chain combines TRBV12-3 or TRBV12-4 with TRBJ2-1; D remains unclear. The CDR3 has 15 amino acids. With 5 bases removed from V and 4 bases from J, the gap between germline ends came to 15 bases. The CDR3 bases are TGTGCCAGCAGTCCCCGACCGATGGGGTACAATGAGCAGTTCTTC. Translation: CASSPRPMGYNEQFF.

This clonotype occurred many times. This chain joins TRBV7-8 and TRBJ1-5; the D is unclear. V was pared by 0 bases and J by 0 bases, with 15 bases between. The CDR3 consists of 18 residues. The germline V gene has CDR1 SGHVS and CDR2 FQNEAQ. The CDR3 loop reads CASSLAGRGEYSNQPQHF. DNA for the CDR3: TGTGCCAGCAGCTTAGCCGGGCGGGGAGAATATAGCAATCAGCCCCAGCATTTT.

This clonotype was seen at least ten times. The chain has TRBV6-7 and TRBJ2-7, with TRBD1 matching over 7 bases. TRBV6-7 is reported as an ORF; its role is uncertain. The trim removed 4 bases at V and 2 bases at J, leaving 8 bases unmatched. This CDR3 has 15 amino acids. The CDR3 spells CASSSQGQRAYEQYF. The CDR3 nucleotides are TGTGCCAGCAGTTCTCAGGGACAGCGAGCCTACGAGCAGTACTTC.

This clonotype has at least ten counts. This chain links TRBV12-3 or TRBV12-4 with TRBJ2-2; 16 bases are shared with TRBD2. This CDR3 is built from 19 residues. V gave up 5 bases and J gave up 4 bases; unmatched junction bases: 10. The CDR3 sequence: CASSPGTSGRAPSTGELFF. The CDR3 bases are TGTGCCAGCAGTCCTGGGACTAGCGGGAGGGCCCCGAGCACCGGGGAGCTGTTTTTT.

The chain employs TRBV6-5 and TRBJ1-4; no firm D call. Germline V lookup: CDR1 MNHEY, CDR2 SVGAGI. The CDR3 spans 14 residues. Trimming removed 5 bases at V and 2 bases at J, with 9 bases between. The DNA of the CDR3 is TGTGCCAGCAGTCACTGGGCTACTAATGAAAAACTGTTTTTT. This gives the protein CASSHWATNEKLFF.

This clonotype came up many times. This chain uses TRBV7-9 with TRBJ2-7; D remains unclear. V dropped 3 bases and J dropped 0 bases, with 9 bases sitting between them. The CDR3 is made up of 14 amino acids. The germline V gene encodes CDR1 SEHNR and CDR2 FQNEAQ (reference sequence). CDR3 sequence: CASSFLLNSYEQYF. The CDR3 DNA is TGTGCCAGCAGCTTCCTGTTAAACTCCTACGAGCAGTACTTC. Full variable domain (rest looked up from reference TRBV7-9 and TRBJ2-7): DTGVSQNPRHKITKRGQNVTFRCDPISEHNRLYWYRQTLGQGPEFLTYFQNEAQLEKSRLLSDRFSAERPKGSFSTLEIQRTEQGDSAMYLCASSFLLNSYEQYFGPGTRLTVT.

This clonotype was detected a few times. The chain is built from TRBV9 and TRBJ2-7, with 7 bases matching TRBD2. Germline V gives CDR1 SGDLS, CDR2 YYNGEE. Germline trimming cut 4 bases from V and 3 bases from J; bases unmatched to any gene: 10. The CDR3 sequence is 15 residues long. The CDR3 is CASSPLWGEGYEQYF. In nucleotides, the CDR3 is TGTGCCAGCAGCCCCCTCTGGGGGGAGGGCTACGAGCAGTACTTC.

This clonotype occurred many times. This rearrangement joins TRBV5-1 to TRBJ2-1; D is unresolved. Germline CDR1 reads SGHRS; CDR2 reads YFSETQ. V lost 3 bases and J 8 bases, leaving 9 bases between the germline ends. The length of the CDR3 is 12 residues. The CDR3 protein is CASSSEGDEQFF. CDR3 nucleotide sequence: TGCGCCAGCAGCTCGGAAGGTGATGAGCAGTTCTTC.

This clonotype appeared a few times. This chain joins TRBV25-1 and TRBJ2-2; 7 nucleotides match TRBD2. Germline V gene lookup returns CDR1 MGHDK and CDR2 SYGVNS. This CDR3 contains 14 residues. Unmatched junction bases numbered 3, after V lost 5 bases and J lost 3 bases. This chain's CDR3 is CASSRGVDTGELFF. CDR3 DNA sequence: TGTGCCAGCAGTCGGGGGGTCGACACCGGGGAGCTGTTTTTT.

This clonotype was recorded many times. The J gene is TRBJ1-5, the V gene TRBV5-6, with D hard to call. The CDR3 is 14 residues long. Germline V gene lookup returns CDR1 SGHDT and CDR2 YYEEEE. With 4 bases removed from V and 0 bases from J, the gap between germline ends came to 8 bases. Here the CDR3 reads CASSGPDSNQPQHF. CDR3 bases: TGTGCCAGCAGCGGGCCAGATAGCAATCAGCCCCAGCATTTT. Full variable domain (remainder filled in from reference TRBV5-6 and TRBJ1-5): DAGVTQSPTHLIKTRGQQVTLRCSPKSGHDTVSWYQQALGQGPQFIFQYYEEEERQRGNFPDRFSGHQFPNYSSELNVNALLLGDSALYLCASSGPDSNQPQHFGDGTRLSIL.

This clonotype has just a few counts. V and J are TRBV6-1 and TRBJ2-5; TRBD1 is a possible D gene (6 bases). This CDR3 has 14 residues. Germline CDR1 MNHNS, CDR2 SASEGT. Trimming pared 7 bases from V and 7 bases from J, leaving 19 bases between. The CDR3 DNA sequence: TGTGCCAGCACAGAGGGAAGGGGGTATGGGACCCAGTACTTC. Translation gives CASTEGRGYGTQYF.

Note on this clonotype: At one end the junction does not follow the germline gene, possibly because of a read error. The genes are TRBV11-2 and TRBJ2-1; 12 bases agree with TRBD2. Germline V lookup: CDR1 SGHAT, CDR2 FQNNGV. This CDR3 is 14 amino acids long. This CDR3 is CASSSSGRANEQVF. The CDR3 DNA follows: TGTGCCAGCAGCTCTAGCGGGAGGGCTAATGAGCAGGTCTTC.

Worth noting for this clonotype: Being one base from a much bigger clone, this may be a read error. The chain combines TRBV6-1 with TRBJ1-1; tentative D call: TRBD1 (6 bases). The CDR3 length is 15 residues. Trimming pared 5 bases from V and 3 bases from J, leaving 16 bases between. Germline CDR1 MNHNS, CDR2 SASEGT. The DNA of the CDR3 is TGTGCCAGCAGTAGAGTACAGGGATGGGACACTGAAGCTTTCTTT. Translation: CASSRVQGWDTEAFF.

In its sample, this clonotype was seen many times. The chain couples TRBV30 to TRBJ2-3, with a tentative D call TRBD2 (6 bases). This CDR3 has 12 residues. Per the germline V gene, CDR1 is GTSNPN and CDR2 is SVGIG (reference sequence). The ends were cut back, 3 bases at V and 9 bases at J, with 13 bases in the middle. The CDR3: CAWRRAGPTQYF. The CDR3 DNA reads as TGTGCCTGGAGGCGGGCGGGACCAACGCAGTATTTT.

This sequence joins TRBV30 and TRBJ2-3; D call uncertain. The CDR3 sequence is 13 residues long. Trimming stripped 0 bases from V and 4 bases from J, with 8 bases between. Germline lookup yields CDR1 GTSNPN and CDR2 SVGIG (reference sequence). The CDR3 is CAWSVGSSDTQYF. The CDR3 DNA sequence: TGTGCCTGGAGTGTAGGTAGTTCAGATACGCAGTATTTT.

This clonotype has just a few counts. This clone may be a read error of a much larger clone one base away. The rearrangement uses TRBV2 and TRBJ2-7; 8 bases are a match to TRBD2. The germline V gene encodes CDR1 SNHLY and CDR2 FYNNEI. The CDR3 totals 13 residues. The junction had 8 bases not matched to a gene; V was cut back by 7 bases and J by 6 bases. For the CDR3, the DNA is TGTGCCAGCAACCTAGCGGGCTTCTCCGAGCAGTACTTC. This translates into CASNLAGFSEQYF.

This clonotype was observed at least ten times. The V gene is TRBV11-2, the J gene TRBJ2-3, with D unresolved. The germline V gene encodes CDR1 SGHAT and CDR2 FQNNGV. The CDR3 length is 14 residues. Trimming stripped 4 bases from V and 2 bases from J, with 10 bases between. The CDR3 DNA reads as TGTGCCAGCAGCTCTATCGGGTACACAGATACGCAGTATTTT. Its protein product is CASSSIGYTDTQYF.

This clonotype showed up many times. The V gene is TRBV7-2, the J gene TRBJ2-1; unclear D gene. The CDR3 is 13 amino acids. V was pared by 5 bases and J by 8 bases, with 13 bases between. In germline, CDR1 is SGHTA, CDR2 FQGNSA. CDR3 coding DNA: TGTGCCAGCAGCCCCCCCTCCGGTCATGAGCAGTTCTTC. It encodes CASSPPSGHEQFF. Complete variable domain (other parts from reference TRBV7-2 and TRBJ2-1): GAGVSQSPSNKVTEKGKDVELRCDPISGHTALYWYRQSLGQGLEFLIYFQGNSAPDKSGLPSDRFSAERTGGSVSTLTIQRTQQEDSAVYLCASSPPSGHEQFFGPGTRLTVL.